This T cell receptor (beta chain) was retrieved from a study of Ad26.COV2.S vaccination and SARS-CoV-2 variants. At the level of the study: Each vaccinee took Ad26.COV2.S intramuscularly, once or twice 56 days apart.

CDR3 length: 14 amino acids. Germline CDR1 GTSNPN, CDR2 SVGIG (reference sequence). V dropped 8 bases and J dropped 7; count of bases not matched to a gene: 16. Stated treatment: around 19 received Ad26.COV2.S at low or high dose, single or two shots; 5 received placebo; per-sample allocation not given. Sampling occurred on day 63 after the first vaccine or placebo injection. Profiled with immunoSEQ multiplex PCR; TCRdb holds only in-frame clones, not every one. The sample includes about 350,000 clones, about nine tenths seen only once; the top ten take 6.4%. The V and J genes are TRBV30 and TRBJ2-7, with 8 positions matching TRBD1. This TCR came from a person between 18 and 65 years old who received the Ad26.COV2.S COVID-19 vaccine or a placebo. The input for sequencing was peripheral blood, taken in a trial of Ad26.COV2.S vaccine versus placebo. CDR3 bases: TGTGCCGGGGGCCGTTTCCAGGGGGCGCGTGAGCAGTACTTC. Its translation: CAGGRFQGAREQYF.